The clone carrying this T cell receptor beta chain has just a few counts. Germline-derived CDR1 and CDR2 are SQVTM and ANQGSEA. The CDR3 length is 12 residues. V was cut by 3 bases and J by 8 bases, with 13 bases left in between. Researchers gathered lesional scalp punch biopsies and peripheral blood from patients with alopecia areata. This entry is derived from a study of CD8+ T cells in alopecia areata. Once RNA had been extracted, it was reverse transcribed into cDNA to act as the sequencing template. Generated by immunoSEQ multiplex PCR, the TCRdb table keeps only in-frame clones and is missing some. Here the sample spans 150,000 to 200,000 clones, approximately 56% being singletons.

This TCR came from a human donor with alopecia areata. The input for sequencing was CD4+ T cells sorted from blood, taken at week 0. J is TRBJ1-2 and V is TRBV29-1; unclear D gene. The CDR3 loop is CSVDRGVGGYTF. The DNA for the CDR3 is TGCAGCGTTGACCGCGGGGTAGGAGGCTACACCTTC. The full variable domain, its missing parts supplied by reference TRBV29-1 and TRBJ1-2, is SAVISQKPSRDICQRGTSLTIQCQVDSQVTMMFWYRQQPGQSLTLIATANQGSEATYESGFVIDKFPISRPNLTFSTLTVSNMSPEDSSIYLCSVDRGVGGYTFGSGTRLTVV.